Listed below are T cell receptor beta chains from one sample, sequenced in a study of PD-L1 blockade in urothelial cancer. Clones were read by immunoSEQ multiplex PCR, and TCRdb kept only the in-frame ones, dropping some. The data contain more than 35,000 clones, around 80% of them seen just once; the ten biggest clones take up about 3.2%. The specimen was PBMCs, collected around atezolizumab (anti-PD-L1) treatment. The receptors stem from an older man with urothelial cancer. The CDR3 runs from the conserved cysteine through the conserved F or W. Not every row has a clone size; where given, it reads once, few, many or a size class.

TRBJ1-1	few	TRBV9	CASSVGGHTEAFF
TRBJ2-7	.	TRBV7-2	CASSMAVSEQYF
TRBJ1-6	.	TRBV30	CAWGTDNSPLHF
TRBJ2-5	once	TRBV10-2	CASRLGGEETQYF
TRBJ2-5	.	TRBV4-2	CASSQRDRGTQETQYF
TRBJ1-2	.	TRBV28	CASSLPGQGAYGYTF
TRBJ2-1	.	TRBV7-2	CASSTRTSGGMGEQFF
TRBJ2-7	.	TRBV19	CASSSNPDRYEQYF
TRBJ2-2	.	TRBV19	CASSISGQGPTGELFF
TRBJ1-1	few	TRBV9	CASSGNPGQGATEAFF
TRBJ1-2	few	TRBV4-3	CASSQGSGTVYGYTF
TRBJ2-7	once	TRBV2	CASSRGQGEQYF
TRBJ2-5	.	TRBV19	CASSIGAVEGETQYF
TRBJ1-2	once	TRBV28	CASSPNDSLYGYTF
TRBJ1-5	.	TRBV5-1	CASSPTPAGTGNQPQHF
TRBJ2-1	.	TRBV7-2	CASSFGPAQLTDNEQFF
TRBJ2-1	few	TRBV7-3	CASSPSGGREQFF
TRBJ1-2	few	TRBV29-1	CSVDWTGVAYGYTF
TRBJ2-7	.	TRBV7-2	CASSSGGTYEQYF
TRBJ1-2	few	TRBV6-1	CASIQNYGYTF
TRBJ2-3	.	TRBV5-1	CASSLLPGLDTQYF
TRBJ2-3	.	TRBV5-1	CASSKGTSGDTDTQYF
TRBJ2-5	.	TRBV7-2	CASSPSGGGTQYF
TRBJ2-1	.	TRBV6-5	CASSYRTGEANEQFF
TRBJ2-3	few	TRBV7-2	CATHGRGRDTQYF
TRBJ1-2	.	TRBV5-1	CASSVTGGGRYGYTF
TRBJ2-5	.	TRBV18	CASSRDRGAEETQYF
TRBJ2-1	.	TRBV2	CASSDSGYGYNEQFF
TRBJ2-7	.	TRBV11-2	CASLWTSGGIYEQYF
TRBJ2-1	.	TRBV9	CASSVVSGEQFF
TRBJ1-1	few	TRBV9	CASSFTGGTEAFF
TRBJ2-5	.	TRBV11-2	CASSPQGEETQYF
TRBJ1-5	.	TRBV7-2	CASSPGFFNQPQHF
TRBJ2-7	.	TRBV6-6	CASSPGTGDYEQYF
TRBJ2-7	.	TRBV10-1	CASSEWGLAGADEQYF
TRBJ1-1	few	TRBV30	CAWSVSAAEAFF
TRBJ1-6	.	TRBV5-1	CASSRSTGGTNSPLHF
TRBJ1-3	.	TRBV7-8	CASSPVGLGNTIYF
TRBJ2-7	.	TRBV6-5	CASSFVRGEQYF
TRBJ2-3	.	TRBV4-1	CASSPRLGGGPVSTDTQYF
TRBJ1-4	.	TRBV5-1	CASSFGDRGPHEKLFF
TRBJ2-5	.	TRBV5-1	CASSGTGTTTETQYF
TRBJ2-1	.	TRBV5-1	CASSPESGAYNEQFF